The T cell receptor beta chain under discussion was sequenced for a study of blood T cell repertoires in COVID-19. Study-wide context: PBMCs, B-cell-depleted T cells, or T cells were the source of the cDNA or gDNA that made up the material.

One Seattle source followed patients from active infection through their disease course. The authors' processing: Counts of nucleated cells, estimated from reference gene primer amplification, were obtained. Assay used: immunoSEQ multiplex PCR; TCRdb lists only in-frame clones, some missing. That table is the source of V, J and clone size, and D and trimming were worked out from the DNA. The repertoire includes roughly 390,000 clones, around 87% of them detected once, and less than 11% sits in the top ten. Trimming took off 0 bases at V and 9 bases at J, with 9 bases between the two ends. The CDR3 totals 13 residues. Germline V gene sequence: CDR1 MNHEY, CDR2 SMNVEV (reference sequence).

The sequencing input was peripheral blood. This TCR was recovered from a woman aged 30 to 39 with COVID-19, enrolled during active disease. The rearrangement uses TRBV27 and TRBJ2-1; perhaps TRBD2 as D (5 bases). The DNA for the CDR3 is TGTGCCAGCAGTTTATCGGGGAGCCTTGAGCAGTTCTTC. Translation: CASSLSGSLEQFF.